The clone carrying this TCR beta chain was counted at least ten times. Its matching antigen is unknown. Using its own MiXCR run on the reads, TCRdb lists one record per CDR3 protein. The sample yields about 740,000 distinct CDR3 sequences, 30% to 40% seen once. The ends were cut back, 1 base at V and 0 bases at J, with 8 bases in the middle. Germline CDR1 reads SGHTA; CDR2 reads FQGNSA. This CDR3 region has 15 residues. This sample stems from a study of T cell repertoires in cytomegalovirus infection. Overall study context: Both a matching HLA type and CMV infection were indicated by public TCR beta signatures.

This chain uses TRBV7-2 with TRBJ2-3; weak D call: TRBD2 (5 bases). The TCR was taken from a human donor in good health (CMV status not recorded). Some clones in this sample may be carry-over from other donors' samples. Sequenced here: cultured PBMCs, sampled from culture after CMV antigen stimulation. Here the CDR3 reads CASSLDGMSTDTQYF. CDR3 bases: TGTGCCAGCAGCTTAGACGGGATGAGCACAGATACGCAGTATTTT.